Below, 3 T cell receptor beta chains from the same sample are listed, as sequenced in a study of blood T cell repertoires in COVID-19. Only in-frame clones appear in the TCRdb table, and some are missing; sequencing was by immunoSEQ multiplex PCR. The sample has tens of thousands of clones; 80% to 90% are singletons. The specimen sequenced was peripheral blood. These receptors were taken from a human donor in a cohort sampled during active COVID-19.

This clone occurred a few times. The rearrangement uses TRBV6-6 and TRBJ1-1; D remains ambiguous. The CDR3 extends over 13 amino acids. Trimming took off 6 bases at V and 0 bases at J, with 8 bases between the two ends. The germline V gene encodes CDR1 MNHNY and CDR2 SVGAGI (reference sequence). This chain's CDR3 is CASSPRLNTEAFF. For the CDR3, the DNA is TGTGCCAGCAGCCCGAGGCTGAACACTGAAGCTTTCTTT.

This chain connects TRBV3-1 (or the pseudogene TRBV3-2) to TRBJ2-1; D remains unclear. This CDR3 is 12 amino acids long. Germline CDR1 LGHDT, CDR2 YNNKEL (reference sequence). V lost 1 base to trimming and J lost 14 bases, with 12 bases between them. The CDR3 DNA is TGTGCCAGCAGCCAAGGTAGTACAGAAGAGTTCTTC. The encoded protein is CASSQGSTEEFF.

The chain uses TRBV30 and TRBJ2-5; the D is unclear. CDR1 is GTSNPN, CDR2 SVGIG, per germline (reference sequence). The germline V and J ends were trimmed by 3 bases and 2 bases, with 13 bases remaining between them. This CDR3 contains 14 residues. CDR3 sequence: CAWSGSLAQETQYF. CDR3 bases: TGTGCCTGGAGCGGTAGCCTGGCTCAAGAGACCCAGTACTTC.